This entry describes one T cell receptor (beta chain). The antigen it recognizes is unknown. Nothing much larger sits one base from this clone, and base qualities are not available. TCRbeta CDR3 regions were amplified from genomic DNA using the immunoSEQ Assay, a bias-controlled multiplex PCR. As for the authors' bioinformatics: The number of nucleated cells in each sample was estimated by amplification of reference gene primers within the assay. To quantify the absolute abundance of each unique TCRbeta CDR3 rearrangement, sequence reads were collapsed and filtered. For each sample, productive Simpson clonality was calculated as the square root of Simpson's diversity index over productive rearrangements. This immuneACCESS table, as held by TCRdb, lists in-frame sequences with V and J called but not all clones. Of the missing ones, under half trace to an unresolved V gene in checked studies; the others have no known cause. Clone size and the V and J calls come from that table; the DNA yielded D and trimming. The sample table records under 300,000 clones; about 80% of these occur just once. The biggest ten clones account for 1.9% of the sample.

These data come from a study of blood T cell repertoires in COVID-19 (dated by TCRdb to the early 2020s). For the wider study: The collaborator samples originated in the United States, Italy and Spain and spanned the acute and convalescent phases of COVID-19. Where available, HLA class I and class II types were taken from metadata supplied by the sample provider and were not determined by assay-based typing. A freely available public database, intended as a resource for researchers studying the immune response to SARS-CoV-2, is where the repertoires were released. A de-identified subject ID, COVID-19 status, age in years and sex were almost always included in the sample metadata. Subjects who had been exposed to COVID-19, were actively infected with it, or had recovered from it provided the deeply sampled blood TCRbeta repertoires that made up the dataset. The prospective study material was composed of cDNA or gDNA derived from T cells, B-cell-depleted T cells, or PBMCs. Samples were obtained from the ongoing ImmuneRACE study (first 160 participants) and from approximately 1,200 subjects provided by 6 global collaborators.

A second Seattle source provided samples from volunteer blood donors who had recovered from COVID-19. Each collaborating institution followed its own protocols to collect whole blood in K2EDTA tubes. For TCRbeta analysis, collaborators shipped samples as frozen whole blood, isolated PBMCs, or DNA extracted from either of those sample types. From its cysteine to its phenylalanine, the CDR3 spans 16 amino acids. This entry keeps only the CDR3 DNA: 48 bases, framed from base 1. Trimming removed 0 bases from V and 7 bases from J; the gene matches leave 7 bases unexplained. The germline V gene encodes CDR1 MNHNS and CDR2 SASEGT. General findings and caveats noted by the study authors: How much clinical and demographic metadata was included differed by source and by participant, and the metadata was provided uncurated.

The rearrangement joined TRBV6-1 to TRBJ1-3, with 9 middle bases fitting TRBD1. The TCR was taken from a man aged 25 to 40 who had recovered from COVID-19. Sequenced: peripheral blood. The sequenced DNA: TGTGCCAGCAGTGAAGCACCCGGGACAGGGACCAACACCATATATTTT. Its translation reads: CASSEAPGTGTNTIYF.